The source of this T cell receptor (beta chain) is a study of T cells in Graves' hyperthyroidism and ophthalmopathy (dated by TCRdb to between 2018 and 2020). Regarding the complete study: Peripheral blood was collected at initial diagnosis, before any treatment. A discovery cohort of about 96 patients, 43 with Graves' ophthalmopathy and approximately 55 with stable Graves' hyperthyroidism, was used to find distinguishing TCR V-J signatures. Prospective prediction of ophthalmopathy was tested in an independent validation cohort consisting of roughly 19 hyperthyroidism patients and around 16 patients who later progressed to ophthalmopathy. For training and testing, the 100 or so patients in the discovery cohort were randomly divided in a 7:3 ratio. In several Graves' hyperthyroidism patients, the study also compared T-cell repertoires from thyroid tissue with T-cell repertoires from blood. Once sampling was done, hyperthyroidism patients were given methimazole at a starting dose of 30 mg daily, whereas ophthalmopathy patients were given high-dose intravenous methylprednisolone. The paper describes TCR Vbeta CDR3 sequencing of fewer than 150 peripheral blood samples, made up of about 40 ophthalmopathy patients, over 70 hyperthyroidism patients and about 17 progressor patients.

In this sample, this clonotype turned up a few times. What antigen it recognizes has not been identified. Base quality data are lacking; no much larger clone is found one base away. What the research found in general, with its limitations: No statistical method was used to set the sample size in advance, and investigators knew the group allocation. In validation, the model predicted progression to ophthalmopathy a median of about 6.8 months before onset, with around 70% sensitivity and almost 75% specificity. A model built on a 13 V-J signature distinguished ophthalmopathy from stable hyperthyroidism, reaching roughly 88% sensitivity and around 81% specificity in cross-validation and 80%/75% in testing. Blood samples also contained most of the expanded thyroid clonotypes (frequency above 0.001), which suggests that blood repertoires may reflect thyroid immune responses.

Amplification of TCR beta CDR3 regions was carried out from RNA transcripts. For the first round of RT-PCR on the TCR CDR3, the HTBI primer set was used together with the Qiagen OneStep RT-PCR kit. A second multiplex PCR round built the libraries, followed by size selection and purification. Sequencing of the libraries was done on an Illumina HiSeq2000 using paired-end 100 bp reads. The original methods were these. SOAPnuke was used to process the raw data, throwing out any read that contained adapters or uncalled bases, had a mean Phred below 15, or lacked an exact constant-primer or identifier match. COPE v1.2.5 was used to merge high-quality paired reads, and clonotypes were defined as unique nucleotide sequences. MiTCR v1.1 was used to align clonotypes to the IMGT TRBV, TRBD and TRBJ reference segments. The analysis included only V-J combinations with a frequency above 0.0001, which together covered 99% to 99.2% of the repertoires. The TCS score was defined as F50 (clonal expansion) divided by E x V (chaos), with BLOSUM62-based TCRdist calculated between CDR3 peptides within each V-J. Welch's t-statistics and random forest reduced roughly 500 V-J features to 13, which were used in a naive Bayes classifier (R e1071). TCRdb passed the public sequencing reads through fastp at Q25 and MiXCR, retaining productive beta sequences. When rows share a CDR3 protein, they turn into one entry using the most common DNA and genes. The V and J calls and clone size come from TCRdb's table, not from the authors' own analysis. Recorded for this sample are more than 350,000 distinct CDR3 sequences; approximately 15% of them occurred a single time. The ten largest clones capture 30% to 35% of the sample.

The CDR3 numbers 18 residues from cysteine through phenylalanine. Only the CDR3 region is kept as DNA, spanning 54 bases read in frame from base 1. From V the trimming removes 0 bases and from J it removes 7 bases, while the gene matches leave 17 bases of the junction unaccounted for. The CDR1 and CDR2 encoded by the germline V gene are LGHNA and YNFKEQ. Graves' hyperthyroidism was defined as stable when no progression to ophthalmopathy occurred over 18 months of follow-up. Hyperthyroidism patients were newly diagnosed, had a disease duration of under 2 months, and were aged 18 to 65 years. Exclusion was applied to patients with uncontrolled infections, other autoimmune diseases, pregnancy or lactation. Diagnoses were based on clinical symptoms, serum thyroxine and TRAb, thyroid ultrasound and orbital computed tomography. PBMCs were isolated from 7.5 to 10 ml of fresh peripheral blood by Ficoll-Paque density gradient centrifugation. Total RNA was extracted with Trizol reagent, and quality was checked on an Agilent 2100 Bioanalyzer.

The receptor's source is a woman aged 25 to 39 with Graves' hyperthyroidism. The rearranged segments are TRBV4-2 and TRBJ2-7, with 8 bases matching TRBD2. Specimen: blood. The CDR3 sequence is CASSQDALISAGVGEQYF. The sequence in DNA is TGTGCCAGCAGCCAAGATGCCCTCATTTCAGCGGGAGTAGGGGAGCAGTACTTC.